Listed here is a single T cell receptor (beta chain). This sample is drawn from a study of blood T cell repertoires in COVID-19. Study background: The cDNA or gDNA used as material had been derived from T cells, B-cell-depleted T cells, or PBMCs.

Authors' processing steps: By means of reference gene primer amplification, nucleated cell counts were estimated. Some clones are missing from TCRdb's copy, which holds only in-frame ones; the method was immunoSEQ multiplex PCR. V, J and clone size derive from that table, while D and trimming were established from the DNA sequence. The table shows fewer than 130,000 clones, with over 65% occurring only once. The clonotype comes from a woman older than 75 with acute or convalescent COVID-19. The sequencing sample was made of peripheral blood.

CDR3 nucleotides: TGTGCCAGCTCACCAACGGGAGGGGGCGGGAATCAGCCCCAGCATTTT. Translated: CASSPTGGGGNQPQHF. The rearrangement uses TRBV18 and TRBJ1-5; 7 bases are shared with TRBD1. Per germline, CDR1 KGHSH and CDR2 LQKENI. With V trimmed by 2 bases and J by 4 bases, 8 bases remained unmatched. The CDR3 is made up of 16 amino acids.